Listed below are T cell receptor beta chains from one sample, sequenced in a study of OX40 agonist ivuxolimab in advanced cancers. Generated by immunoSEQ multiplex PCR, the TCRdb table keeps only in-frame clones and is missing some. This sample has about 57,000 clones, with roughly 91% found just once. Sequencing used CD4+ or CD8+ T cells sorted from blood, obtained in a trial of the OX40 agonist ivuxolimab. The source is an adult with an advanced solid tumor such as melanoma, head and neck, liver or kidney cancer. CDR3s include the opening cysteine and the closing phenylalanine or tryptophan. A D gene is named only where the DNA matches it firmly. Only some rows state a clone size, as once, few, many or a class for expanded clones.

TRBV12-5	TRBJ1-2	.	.	TGTGCTAGTGGCAGCACGGATGCCTATGGCTACACCTTC	CASGSTDAYGYTF
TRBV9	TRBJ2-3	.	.	TGTGCCAGCAGTGGGGAGGACACAGATACGCAGTATTTT	CASSGEDTDTQYF
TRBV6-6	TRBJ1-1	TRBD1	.	TGTGCCAGCAGCGACAGGGAGTCGACTGAAGCTTTCTTT	CASSDRESTEAFF
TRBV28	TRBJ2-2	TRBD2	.	TGTGCCAGCAGCGTAGCGGGAAACACCGGGGAGCTGTTTTTT	CASSVAGNTGELFF
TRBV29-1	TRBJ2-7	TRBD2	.	TGCAGCGTTGAACTTCGGCTAGCGGGAGTCGGCGAGCAGTACTTC	CSVELRLAGVGEQYF
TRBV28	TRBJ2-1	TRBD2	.	TGTGCCAGCAGTTACGGGAGGCCAAGCTCCTACAATGAGCAGTTCTTC	CASSYGRPSSYNEQFF
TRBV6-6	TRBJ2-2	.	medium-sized	TGTGCCAGCAGTTACGGGGGCGGGGAGCTGTTTTTT	CASSYGGGELFF
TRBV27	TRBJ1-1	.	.	TGTGCCAGCAGTTTATGGGGGATGAACACTGAAGCTTTCTTT	CASSLWGMNTEAFF
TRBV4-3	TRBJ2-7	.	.	TGCGCCAGCAGCCAAGATTGGCGGGGGCCCTCCTACGAGCAGTACTTC	CASSQDWRGPSYEQYF
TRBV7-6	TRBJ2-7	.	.	TGTGCCAGCAGCTTAGGGGGTAAAAGACTTGACGAGCAGTACTTC	CASSLGGKRLDEQYF
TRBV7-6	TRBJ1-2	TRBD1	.	TGTGCCAGCAGCTTAGGACAGGGGGGTAGTTCCAGCTACACCTTC	CASSLGQGGSSSYTF
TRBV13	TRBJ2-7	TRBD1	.	TGTGCCAGCAGCTTAGGAACAGGGGGAGAGCAGTACTTC	CASSLGTGGEQYF
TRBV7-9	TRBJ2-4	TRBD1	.	TGTGCCAGCAGCGCGACAGGGGGCTACGAAAACATTCAGTACTTC	CASSATGGYENIQYF
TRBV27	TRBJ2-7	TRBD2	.	TGTGCCAGCAGTTTTCCTGGGGGGGACGAGCAGTACTTC	CASSFPGGDEQYF
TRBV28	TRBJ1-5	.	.	TGTGCCAGCAGTTTCCTAGGGATGAATCAGCCCCAGCATTTT	CASSFLGMNQPQHF
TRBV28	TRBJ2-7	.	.	TGTGCCAGCAAAGCTCGCGTGGTGCAAGAGATTGTCTACGAGCAGTACTTC	CASKARVVQEIVYEQYF
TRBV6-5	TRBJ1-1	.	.	TGTGCCAGCAGTTACATCGGGGAGGGCACTGAAGCTTTCTTT	CASSYIGEGTEAFF
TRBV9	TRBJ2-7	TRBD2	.	TGTGCCAGCAGCGTAGGTTATAGCGGGGAGGGCTACGAGCAGTACTTC	CASSVGYSGEGYEQYF
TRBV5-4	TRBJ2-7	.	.	TGTGCCAGCAGCTTGGGACTAGGCTACGAGCAGTACTTC	CASSLGLGYEQYF
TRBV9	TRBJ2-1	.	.	TGTGCCAGCAGCCCGCGGGGTAGCGACGCCGGATTCAATGAGCAGTTCTTC	CASSPRGSDAGFNEQFF
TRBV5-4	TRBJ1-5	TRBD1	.	TGTGCCAGCAGTCTGACAGGGAGCAATCAGCCCCAGCATTTT	CASSLTGSNQPQHF
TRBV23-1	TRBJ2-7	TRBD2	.	TGCGCCAGCAGTCAGGGGACTAGCGGGAACTACGAGCAGTACTTC	CASSQGTSGNYEQYF
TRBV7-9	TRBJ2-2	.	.	TGTGCCAGCAGCTTAATTCTAGCTGGCACCGGGGAGCTGTTTTTT	CASSLILAGTGELFF
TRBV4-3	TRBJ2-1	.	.	TGCGCCAGCAGCCAAGATATGAGGGGCCCCGGGTATGAGCAGTTCTTC	CASSQDMRGPGYEQFF
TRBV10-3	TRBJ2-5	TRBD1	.	TGTGCCATCAGTGAAATTCATGGGACAGAACTGAAAGAGACCCAGTACTTC	CAISEIHGTELKETQYF
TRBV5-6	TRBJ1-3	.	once	TGTGCCAGCGCCATAGGGAATTCTGGAAACACCATATATTTT	CASAIGNSGNTIYF